This is a list of T cell receptor beta chains from one sample in a study of Tregs in tolerant kidney transplant recipients. TCRdb keeps only in-frame clones here, not all; method: immunoSEQ multiplex PCR. The repertoire includes about 240,000 clones, more than 65% of them detected once, and 0.5% to 0.65% sits in the top ten. Specimen: CD4+ T cells from blood. The receptors were gathered from a human donor in good health. CDR3s include the opening cysteine and the closing phenylalanine or tryptophan. The order of the fields is CDR3 protein, CDR3 DNA, V gene, J gene, D gene, clone size. D genes are given only for firm matches. Rows may omit the clone size; those that give it use once, few, many or a size class.

CDR3aa: CASSLVAGRSYNEQFF
CDR3nt: TGTGCCAGCAGCTTAGTAGCGGGGCGCTCCTACAATGAGCAGTTCTTC
v_gene: TRBV7-7
j_gene: TRBJ2-1
d_gene: TRBD2
abundance: -

CDR3aa: CASSPWGQGNEQYF
CDR3nt: TGTGCCAGCAGTCCCTGGGGACAGGGGAACGAGCAGTACTTC
v_gene: TRBV27
j_gene: TRBJ2-7
d_gene: TRBD1
abundance: -

CDR3aa: CASSFLGGSEATQYF
CDR3nt: TGTGCCAGCAGCTTTCTGGGCGGGAGTGAAGCTACGCAGTATTTT
v_gene: TRBV9
j_gene: TRBJ2-3
d_gene: TRBD2
abundance: -

CDR3aa: CASSQGGFQGFYEQYF
CDR3nt: TGCGCCAGCAGCCAAGGAGGGTTCCAGGGGTTTTACGAGCAGTACTTC
v_gene: TRBV4-1
j_gene: TRBJ2-7
d_gene: -
abundance: -

CDR3aa: CASTERGTQPQHF
CDR3nt: TGTGCCAGCACCGAAAGGGGGACTCAGCCCCAGCATTTT
v_gene: TRBV6-6
j_gene: TRBJ1-5
d_gene: -
abundance: -

CDR3aa: CASSSGTGDLYGYTF
CDR3nt: TGTGCCAGCAGCTCGGGGACAGGGGATTTGTATGGCTACACCTTC
v_gene: TRBV5-5
j_gene: TRBJ1-2
d_gene: TRBD1
abundance: -

CDR3aa: CASSPPGLALNEQFF
CDR3nt: TGTGCCAGCTCACCTCCGGGACTAGCTCTGAATGAGCAGTTCTTC
v_gene: TRBV18
j_gene: TRBJ2-1
d_gene: TRBD2
abundance: -

CDR3aa: CASHLYGEAEETQYF
CDR3nt: TGTGCCAGCCATCTCTACGGGGAGGCCGAGGAGACCCAGTACTTC
v_gene: TRBV21-1
j_gene: TRBJ2-5
d_gene: -
abundance: -

CDR3aa: CASSLAGLAPYEQYF
CDR3nt: TGTGCCAGCAGCTTAGCGGGACTAGCGCCCTACGAGCAGTACTTC
v_gene: TRBV7-3
j_gene: TRBJ2-7
d_gene: TRBD2
abundance: -

CDR3aa: CASSDRARTTNSPLHF
CDR3nt: TGTGCCAGCTCGGACAGGGCGAGAACTACGAATTCACCCCTCCACTTT
v_gene: TRBV19
j_gene: TRBJ1-6
d_gene: TRBD1
abundance: -

CDR3aa: CASSADVNTEAFF
CDR3nt: TGTGCCAGCAGCGCTGACGTGAACACTGAAGCTTTCTTT
v_gene: TRBV9
j_gene: TRBJ1-1
d_gene: -
abundance: -

CDR3aa: CASSYDRMGAEAFF
CDR3nt: TGTGCCAGCAGTTATGACAGGATGGGAGCTGAAGCTTTCTTT
v_gene: TRBV6-5
j_gene: TRBJ1-1
d_gene: -
abundance: -

CDR3aa: CASTEHQSSGNTIYF
CDR3nt: TGTGCCAGCACGGAACACCAGAGCTCTGGAAACACCATATATTTT
v_gene: TRBV2
j_gene: TRBJ1-3
d_gene: -
abundance: -

CDR3aa: CASSLRGGGNSPLHF
CDR3nt: TGCGCCAGCAGCTTGAGAGGGGGCGGAAATTCACCCCTCCACTTT
v_gene: TRBV5-1
j_gene: TRBJ1-6
d_gene: TRBD1
abundance: -

CDR3aa: CASSLGLNGYTF
CDR3nt: TGTGCCAGCAGCTTAGGGCTAAATGGCTACACCTTC
v_gene: TRBV7-2
j_gene: TRBJ1-2
d_gene: -
abundance: few

CDR3aa: CASSLAGPTTSTDTQYF
CDR3nt: TGTGCCAGCAGCTTAGCGGGGCCCACAACTAGCACAGATACGCAGTATTTT
v_gene: TRBV11-2
j_gene: TRBJ2-3
d_gene: -
abundance: -

CDR3aa: CASRQTGGTTEAFF
CDR3nt: TGTGCCAGCAGGCAGACAGGGGGCACCACTGAAGCTTTCTTT
v_gene: TRBV7-8
j_gene: TRBJ1-1
d_gene: TRBD1
abundance: -

CDR3aa: CASSQRVSGYTF
CDR3nt: TGTGCCAGCAGTCAAAGGGTTAGTGGCTACACCTTC
v_gene: TRBV5-8
j_gene: TRBJ1-2
d_gene: -
abundance: -

CDR3aa: CASSLSPPPGGDETQYF
CDR3nt: TGTGCCAGCAGCTTAAGCCCACCCCCAGGGGGGGATGAGACCCAGTACTTC
v_gene: TRBV11-3
j_gene: TRBJ2-5
d_gene: -
abundance: once

CDR3aa: CASSLAGWETQYF
CDR3nt: TGTGCCAGCAGCTTAGCTGGGTGGGAGACCCAGTACTTC
v_gene: TRBV11-2
j_gene: TRBJ2-5
d_gene: -
abundance: -

CDR3aa: CASSLLAGSTDTQYF
CDR3nt: TGTGCCAGCTCACTTCTAGCGGGTTCCACAGATACGCAGTATTTT
v_gene: TRBV18
j_gene: TRBJ2-3
d_gene: TRBD2
abundance: -

CDR3aa: CASSESGGYGYTF
CDR3nt: TGCGCCAGCAGTGAGTCGGGGGGGTATGGCTACACCTTC
v_gene: TRBV10-2
j_gene: TRBJ1-2
d_gene: -
abundance: -

CDR3aa: CASSQSGLQGYGTGELFF
CDR3nt: TGCGCCAGCAGCCAAAGTGGGCTCCAGGGGTATGGCACCGGGGAGCTGTTTTTT
v_gene: TRBV4-1
j_gene: TRBJ2-2
d_gene: -
abundance: -

CDR3aa: CASSVPGVVAEAFF
CDR3nt: TGTGCCAGCAGTGTTCCAGGGGTGGTGGCTGAAGCTTTCTTT
v_gene: TRBV6-1
j_gene: TRBJ1-1
d_gene: -
abundance: -

CDR3aa: CASSPTGGSSYEQYF
CDR3nt: TGTGCCAGCAGTCCGACAGGGGGGAGCTCCTACGAGCAGTACTTC
v_gene: TRBV7-6
j_gene: TRBJ2-7
d_gene: TRBD1
abundance: -

CDR3aa: CASSPRGNGEKLFF
CDR3nt: TGCGCCAGCAGCCCCAGGGGGAATGGCGAAAAACTGTTTTTT
v_gene: TRBV5-1
j_gene: TRBJ1-4
d_gene: TRBD1
abundance: -

CDR3aa: CAWSTGTSGRRETQYF
CDR3nt: TGTGCCTGGAGTACCGGGACTAGCGGGAGGAGGGAGACCCAGTACTTC
v_gene: TRBV30
j_gene: TRBJ2-5
d_gene: TRBD2
abundance: -

CDR3aa: CASSLWFNTGELFF
CDR3nt: TGCGCCAGCAGCTTGTGGTTCAACACCGGGGAGCTGTTTTTT
v_gene: TRBV5-1
j_gene: TRBJ2-2
d_gene: -
abundance: -

CDR3aa: CASSLAGGEETQYF
CDR3nt: TGTGCCAGCAGCTTGGCGGGGGGGGAAGAGACCCAGTACTTC
v_gene: TRBV7-9
j_gene: TRBJ2-5
d_gene: TRBD2
abundance: -

CDR3aa: CASTSMVERFF
CDR3nt: TGTGCCAGCACCTCAATGGTTGAGCGGTTCTTC
v_gene: TRBV2
j_gene: TRBJ2-1
d_gene: -
abundance: -

CDR3aa: CASRGANTGELFF
CDR3nt: TGCGCCAGCAGGGGTGCGAACACCGGGGAGCTGTTTTTT
v_gene: TRBV10-1
j_gene: TRBJ2-2
d_gene: -
abundance: -

CDR3aa: CAWNPGQGGNSPLHF
CDR3nt: TGTGCCTGGAATCCGGGACAGGGTGGTAATTCACCCCTCCACTTT
v_gene: TRBV30
j_gene: TRBJ1-6
d_gene: TRBD1
abundance: -

CDR3aa: CASSDSTSGGGYNEQFF
CDR3nt: TGTGCCAGCAGTGACTCCACTAGCGGCGGGGGGTACAATGAGCAGTTCTTC
v_gene: TRBV6-4
j_gene: TRBJ2-1
d_gene: TRBD2
abundance: -

CDR3aa: CASSEPLGSEAFF
CDR3nt: TGCGCCAGCAGTGAGCCCCTCGGGAGTGAAGCTTTCTTT
v_gene: TRBV10-2
j_gene: TRBJ1-1
d_gene: -
abundance: -

CDR3aa: CARTGGLMNTEAFF
CDR3nt: TGTGCCCGGACAGGGGGCCTCATGAACACTGAAGCTTTCTTT
v_gene: TRBV30
j_gene: TRBJ1-1
d_gene: TRBD1
abundance: -

CDR3aa: CASSWGGQVYYEQYF
CDR3nt: TGTGCCAGCAGCTGGGGGGGACAGGTATACTACGAGCAGTACTTC
v_gene: TRBV7-8
j_gene: TRBJ2-7
d_gene: -
abundance: -

CDR3aa: CASSRQVLTNQPQHF
CDR3nt: TGTGCCAGTTCGAGACAGGTCCTGACTAATCAGCCCCAGCATTTT
v_gene: TRBV19
j_gene: TRBJ1-5
d_gene: -
abundance: -

CDR3aa: CASSSTSDRYF
CDR3nt: TGTGCCAGCAGCAGTACTAGCGATCGGTACTTC
v_gene: TRBV11-2
j_gene: TRBJ2-5
d_gene: TRBD2
abundance: -

CDR3aa: CASSPYGPNTGELFF
CDR3nt: TGTGCCAGCAGTCCCTACGGGCCTAACACCGGGGAGCTGTTTTTT
v_gene: TRBV2
j_gene: TRBJ2-2
d_gene: -
abundance: -

CDR3aa: CATKDSPISGNTIYF
CDR3nt: TGTGCCACCAAGGACAGCCCAATCTCTGGAAACACCATATATTTT
v_gene: TRBV19
j_gene: TRBJ1-3
d_gene: -
abundance: -